The source of this T cell receptor (beta chain) is a study of cytomegalovirus exposure and HLA in healthy donors. The CDR3 extends over 15 amino acids. Deletions cut 6 bases from V and 8 bases from J, with 19 bases between. Germline V gene data show CDR1 as MNHNY and CDR2 as SVGAGI (reference sequence). PCR used 60 Vbeta primers and 13 Jbeta primers. TCRdb's table, derived via immunoSEQ multiplex PCR, lists solely in-frame clones and lacks some. The data contain approximately 150,000 clones, around 70% of them singletons. The chain couples TRBV6-6 to TRBJ1-4; D is perhaps TRBD1 (5 bases). The sequence derives from a man in his late teens or twenties in good health and CMV-seropositive. The sequenced material came from PBMCs. CDR3 in DNA: TGTGCCAGCAGGCCCCCGGGGGACGCTAGGGAAAAACTGTTTTTT. Amino acids: CASRPPGDAREKLFF.